This TCR beta chain was recovered during a study of identical twins. The CDR3 totals 21 residues. The junction had 18 bases not matched to a gene; V was cut back by 1 base and J by 0 bases. CDR1 SGHAT and CDR2 FQDESV come from the germline V gene (reference sequence). Regarding the study as a whole: Within monozygotic twins, out-of-frame TCR alpha sharing was underestimated by the models.

This clonotype has at least ten counts. The antigen is undetermined. MiXCR was run by TCRdb on the 5' RACE reads, yielding one entry per CDR3 protein. In the table there are 210,000 or so distinct CDR3 sequences, around 8.1% of which are singletons. The same data also contributed to another study, on yellow fever vaccine responses in identical twins.

This TCR was sampled from a woman aged 18-30 years in good health. The chain carries TRBV11-1 and TRBJ2-1, with 7 nucleotides matching TRBD2. The sequenced sample consisted of memory (CD45RO+) T cells sorted from blood. CDR3 amino acids: CASSLVGLRLADKSSYNEQFF. In nucleotides, the CDR3 is TGTGCCAGCAGCTTAGTAGGTCTTCGGCTAGCGGACAAAAGCTCCTACAATGAGCAGTTCTTC.